This passage covers 13 T cell receptor beta chains from one sample sequenced in a study of PD-L1 blockade in urothelial cancer. Time point noted: pretreatment peripheral blood. Only in-frame clones appear in the TCRdb table, and some are missing; sequencing was by immunoSEQ multiplex PCR. This table has 84,000 or so clones, over 75% appearing once. Sequenced material: PBMCs, taken around atezolizumab (anti-PD-L1) treatment. These receptor sequences come from a man between 60 and 70 years old with urothelial cancer.

V usage is TRBV9 and J usage is TRBJ2-3; D is perhaps TRBD2 (6 bases). This CDR3 comprises 15 residues. Trimming stripped 7 bases from V and 3 bases from J, with 18 bases between. The germline gives CDR1 SGDLS, CDR2 YYNGEE. The DNA for the CDR3 is TGTGCCAGCGCGTCCCTGGGGGGATGGACAGATACGCAGTATTTT. Its translation is CASASLGGWTDTQYF. The variable domain in full, completed from reference TRBV9 and TRBJ2-3, reads DSGVTQTPKHLITATGQRVTLRCSPRSGDLSVYWYQQSLDQGLQFLIQYYNGEERAKGNILERFSAQQFPDLHSELNLSSLELGDSALYFCASASLGGWTDTQYFGPGTRLTVL.

V is TRBV5-1 and J is TRBJ2-1, with 11 positions matching TRBD2. CDR1 SGHRS and CDR2 YFSETQ come from the germline V gene. CDR3 length: 14 residues. V dropped 1 base and J dropped 10; count of bases not matched to a gene: 4. CDR3 amino acids: CASSLSLAGEEQFF. The DNA of the CDR3 is TGCGCCAGCAGCTTGTCACTAGCGGGAGAGGAGCAGTTCTTC.

This chain links TRBV7-6 with TRBJ2-5; D is perhaps TRBD2 (7 bases). The CDR3 is 16 residues long. Germline loops: CDR1 SGHVS, CDR2 FNYEAQ. V lost 4 bases and J 5 bases, leaving 20 bases between the germline ends. CDR3 bases: TGTGCCAGCAGCTCAAGCCGTAGGGGGGGGATCGAGACCCAGTACTTC. Residues: CASSSSRRGGIETQYF.

The V call is TRBV19, the J call TRBJ2-2; no clear D. From germline, CDR1 is LNHDA and CDR2 SQIVND (reference sequence). The CDR3 contains 13 residues. Trimming removed 5 bases from V and 6 bases from J, with 10 bases in between. CDR3 region: CASSRVLAGELFF. The CDR3 coding sequence is TGTGCCAGTAGTCGAGTTCTGGCCGGGGAGCTGTTTTTT.

This clone was seen a handful of times. The chain couples TRBV28 to TRBJ1-6; 7 bases line up with TRBD1. The CDR3 covers 13 residues. From germline, CDR1 is MDHEN and CDR2 SYDVKM. The V segment lost 5 bases and the J segment 10 bases; nucleotides outside the gene matches: 5. CDR3 sequence (DNA): TGTGCCAGCAGTATAGGGACAGCATCACCCCTCCACTTT. Amino acids: CASSIGTASPLHF.

The chain has TRBV5-8 and TRBJ1-2, with a possible D match to TRBD1 (6 bases). Germline V lookup: CDR1 SGHTS, CDR2 YDEGEE. This CDR3 is built from 15 residues. Trimming left V 0 bases short and J 4 bases short, with 13 bases between. The CDR3 loop reads CASSLAGGHGYGYTF. The CDR3 DNA follows: TGTGCCAGCAGCTTGGCCGGGGGGCACGGCTATGGCTACACCTTC.

V usage is TRBV5-4 and J usage is TRBJ2-7; 8 bases are shared with TRBD2. There are 14 residues in the CDR3. Germline V lookup: CDR1 SGHNT, CDR2 YYREEE (reference sequence). The junction had 8 bases not matched to a gene; V was cut back by 3 bases and J by 6 bases. CDR3 nucleotide sequence: TGTGCCAGCAGCTCTGCAGCGGGAGTGGGCGAGCAGTACTTC. Its translation: CASSSAAGVGEQYF.

The CDR3 sequence is CASSESTATQYF. The CDR3 nucleotides read TGCGCCAGCAGTGAGTCGACTGCTACGCAGTATTTT. The chain recombines TRBV10-1 with TRBJ2-3; D unclear. The germline V and J ends were trimmed by 0 bases and 8 bases, with 6 bases remaining between them. This CDR3 has 12 residues. Per the germline V gene, CDR1 is WNHNN and CDR2 is SYGVQD (reference sequence).

The chain uses TRBV27 and TRBJ1-2; no clear D. The CDR3 consists of 12 residues. CDR1 and CDR2 (germline): MNHEY, SMNVEV (reference sequence). The V end lost 10 bases, the J end lost 5 bases, and 14 bases lay between the germline ends. The CDR3 DNA sequence: TGTGCCACCTACTCCCGGGTGTATGGCTACACCTTC. Translated, it gives CATYSRVYGYTF.

The chain joins TRBV28 to TRBJ1-2; no clear D. V was pared by 5 bases and J by 4 bases, with 11 bases between. Germline-derived CDR1 and CDR2 are MDHEN and SYDVKM. The CDR3 sequence is 13 residues long. CDR3 sequence reads: CASSPGRVYGYTF. Here the CDR3 DNA reads TGTGCCAGCAGTCCCGGGAGGGTCTATGGCTACACCTTC.

The gene calls are TRBV6-1 and TRBJ1-1, with 7 nucleotides matching TRBD1. This CDR3 comprises 15 residues. In germline, CDR1 is MNHNS, CDR2 SASEGT. CDR3 loop: CAGAGGSLGITEAFF. CDR3 nucleotides: TGTGCGGGGGCAGGGGGTTCATTGGGAATAACTGAAGCTTTCTTT.

This chain links TRBV6-5 with TRBJ1-4, with a tentative D call TRBD1 (5 bases). This CDR3 is built from 14 residues. Germline values: CDR1 MNHEY, CDR2 SVGAGI. Trimming cost V 6 bases and J 4 bases, with 12 bases left between them. This CDR3 reads CASRKIDSNEKLFF. The CDR3 nucleotides read TGTGCCAGCAGAAAGATCGACAGTAATGAAAAACTGTTTTTT.

This chain links TRBV21-1 with TRBJ2-1; the D segment call TRBD1 is taken from the table without a DNA check. TRBV21-1 is a documented pseudogene. The CDR3 contains 16 residues. The CDR3 bases are TGTGCCAGCAGCAAAGGCAGGGGGCTTCCCCACAATGAGCAGTTCTTC. Translating gives CASSKGRGLPHNEQFF.